This TCR beta chain stems from a study of T cell responses to AZD1222 COVID-19 vaccine. Study-level information: Pooling covered second doses at about 4 or about 12 weeks. Study observations and caveats: Distributed over spike, vaccine-associated CD4 TCRs predominated at 160-218 and 743-854. The repertoires were collected only after the peak T cell response. Of the AZD1222 recipients, only 5 to 7 were seropositive at baseline.

Using immunoSEQ multiplex PCR, the repertoire was profiled, and TCRdb retains in-frame clones only, with some absent. The data hold fewer than 150,000 clones, with around 85% observed a single time. This clone was observed once. Its target is unknown. The receptor comes from an adult in good health. The specimen was peripheral blood, collected on day 0 of AZD1222 vaccination.

In nucleotides, the CDR3 is TGTGCCAGCAGTTTGGCGGGAGGTGTGGAAAAACTGTTTTTT. Amino acids: CASSLAGGVEKLFF. The V gene is TRBV28, the J gene TRBJ1-4; D gene unclear. Trimming stripped 3 bases from V and 8 bases from J, with 13 bases between. This CDR3 is built from 14 residues. From germline, CDR1 is MDHEN and CDR2 SYDVKM.